This T cell receptor beta chain was retrieved from a study of CD8 T cells in Susac syndrome. Looking at the study overall: Sequencing included Susac syndrome patients, roughly six of them with active disease and roughly eight in remission. Patients with Susac syndrome were therapy-naive, taking corticosteroids, with some also receiving intravenous immunoglobulin, or taking intravenous immunoglobulin alone at the time their blood was drawn.

Germline CDR1 reads SGHTA; CDR2 reads FQGNSA. V shed 5 bases and J 6 bases; nucleotides not matched to a gene: 7. This CDR3 contains 15 residues. RNA totalling about 0.45 to 1 ug underwent reverse transcription with random hexamers. Each CDR3 protein is one row after TCRdb ran MiXCR on the immunoSEQ multiplex PCR reads. This table has 130,000 or so distinct CDR3 sequences, under 96% appearing once. High-throughput TCR beta sequencing covered peripheral CD8+ and CD4+ T cells. The V and J genes are TRBV7-2 and TRBJ2-2; 9 bases match TRBD2. The receptor's source is a human donor with Susac syndrome. Material: CD4+ T cells from PBMCs. The CDR3 DNA reads as TGTGCCAGCAGCACCAGCGGGAGGCCCCCCGGGGAGCTGTTTTTT. The encoded protein is CASSTSGRPPGELFF.